The 28 T cell receptor beta chains below come from one sample, sequenced in a study of T cell changes during pregnancy in multiple sclerosis. Profiling relied on immunoSEQ multiplex PCR, and the TCRdb table lists in-frame clones only, not all of them. Among tens of thousands of clones listed, 85% to 95% were seen once. Specimen: peripheral blood, collected in the first trimester of pregnancy. The receptors come from a female donor in good health, enrolled as a control in a pregnancy study.

The gene calls are TRBV29-1 and TRBJ2-1, with 8 bases lining up with TRBD1. After removal of 2 bases from V and 9 bases from J, the junction contained 12 bases not matched to a gene. This CDR3 contains 15 residues. Germline assignment: CDR1 SQVTM and CDR2 ANQGSEA. Here the CDR3 reads CSVESWDRTLAEQFF. The DNA of the CDR3 is TGCAGCGTTGAATCGTGGGACAGGACCTTGGCTGAGCAGTTCTTC.

CDR3 sequence: CASGPSGGEIQGYTF. In nucleotides, the CDR3 is TGTGCTAGTGGTCCCTCAGGGGGCGAAATCCAGGGCTACACCTTC. V gene TRBV12-5 combines with J gene TRBJ1-2, with 8 bases identical to TRBD1. The CDR3 is made up of 15 amino acids. V was pared by 5 bases and J by 8 bases, with 13 bases of the junction left unmatched. Germline V lookup: CDR1 LGHNT, CDR2 FRNRAP.

The J gene is TRBJ2-1, the V gene TRBV6-5; 8 bases are a match to TRBD1. CDR1 and CDR2 from the germline V gene are MNHEY and SVGAGI. This CDR3 is built from 15 residues. V lost 4 bases to trimming and J lost 9 bases; unmatched junction nucleotides: 11. This CDR3 is CASSFRQGRAGEQFF. CDR3 nucleotide sequence: TGTGCCAGCAGTTTCCGACAGGGGCGAGCGGGTGAGCAGTTCTTC.

The chain has TRBV5-3 and TRBJ1-6, with D maybe TRBD1 (5 bases). TRBV5-3 counts as an open reading frame of uncertain function. This CDR3 comprises 13 residues. The germline V and J ends were trimmed by 4 bases and 11 bases, with 13 bases remaining between them. DNA for the CDR3: TGTGCCAGAAGCCCTGGGGGGGGACCACCCCTCCACTTT. Amino acid sequence: CARSPGGGPPLHF.

The J gene is TRBJ1-2, the V gene TRBV2; D is ambiguous. The CDR3 sequence is 12 residues long. The V gene lost 5 bases and the J gene lost 8 bases, with 12 bases spanning the gap. In germline, CDR1 is SNHLY, CDR2 FYNNEI. The CDR3 protein is CASSRQAKGYTF. CDR3 nucleotides: TGTGCCAGCAGTCGGCAGGCCAAGGGCTACACCTTC.

DNA of the CDR3: TGTGCCAGCAGCTTAACGGGACTCAAGTGGGGAAAGAGCGGCTATGGCTACACCTTC. Protein: CASSLTGLKWGKSGYGYTF. The rearrangement uses TRBV7-9 and TRBJ1-2, with a possible D match to TRBD1 (5 bases). V was trimmed by 2 bases and J by 4 bases, leaving 26 bases between them. The CDR3 runs to 19 residues. Germline CDR1 reads SEHNR; CDR2 reads FQNEAQ (reference sequence).

The chain has TRBV27 and TRBJ2-7; D possibly corresponds to TRBD1 (5 bases). The germline V gene encodes CDR1 MNHEY and CDR2 SMNVEV (reference sequence). This CDR3 comprises 15 residues. V was pared by 2 bases and J by 2 bases, with 13 bases between. In nucleotides, the CDR3 is TGTGCCAGCAGTTTAGTAGGCCAGACAGCCTACGAGCAGTACTTC. The encoded protein is CASSLVGQTAYEQYF.

The rearrangement uses TRBV27 and TRBJ2-7; TRBD1 matches 11 bases. The CDR3 consists of 15 residues. Trimming at V came to 3 bases and at J to 3 bases, leaving 4 bases not matched to a gene. Germline V gives CDR1 MNHEY, CDR2 SMNVEV (reference sequence). This CDR3 is CASSFKGTGGYEQYF. The CDR3 nucleotides are TGTGCCAGCAGTTTTAAGGGGACAGGGGGCTACGAGCAGTACTTC.

The gene calls are TRBV4-3 and TRBJ2-7; 8 nucleotides agree with TRBD2. V lost 1 base to trimming and J lost 1 base; unmatched junction nucleotides: 3. The germline V gene encodes CDR1 LGHNA and CDR2 YSLEER. The CDR3 length is 15 residues. The CDR3 here is CASSQGLAGSYEQYF. CDR3 DNA sequence: TGCGCCAGCAGCCAAGGGTTAGCGGGATCCTACGAGCAGTACTTC.

The gene calls are TRBV4-1 and TRBJ2-5; weak D call: TRBD2 (5 bases). CDR1 is MGHRA, CDR2 YSYEKL, per germline. The CDR3 contains 15 residues. The germline V and J ends were trimmed by 1 base and 2 bases, with 11 bases remaining between them. The CDR3 DNA reads TGCGCCAGCAGCCAAGCAACTAGAACTCAAGAGACCCAGTACTTC. It specifies CASSQATRTQETQYF.

The rearrangement uses TRBV7-3 and TRBJ2-2; weak D call: TRBD1 (5 bases). The CDR3 consists of 16 residues. CDR1 and CDR2 (germline): SGHTA, FQGTGA. The ends were cut back, 5 bases at V and 0 bases at J, with 13 bases in the middle. The CDR3 DNA follows: TGTGCCAGCAGCCCGATGGGGCTAGCGAACACCGGGGAGCTGTTTTTT. This gives the protein CASSPMGLANTGELFF.

The V gene is TRBV30, the J gene TRBJ1-1; D uncertain. The CDR3 loop spans 13 amino acids. Germline V gene data show CDR1 as GTSNPN and CDR2 as SVGIG (reference sequence). Trimming stripped 0 bases from V and 7 bases from J, with 12 bases between. The DNA of the CDR3 is TGTGCCTGGAGTGTAGAGGCACGGGGTGAAGCTTTCTTT. As protein: CAWSVEARGEAFF.

This sequence joins TRBV30 and TRBJ2-5; 8 bases are a match to TRBD2. V dropped 1 base and J dropped 2; count of bases not matched to a gene: 0. The CDR3 has 13 residues. The germline gives CDR1 GTSNPN, CDR2 SVGIG (reference sequence). The CDR3 spells CAWSGLAQETQYF. The CDR3, as DNA: TGTGCCTGGAGTGGACTAGCGCAAGAGACCCAGTACTTC. The whole variable domain, filled in from reference TRBV30 and TRBJ2-5, reads SQTIHQWPATLVQPVGSPLSLECTVEGTSNPNLYWYRQAAGRGLQLLFYSVGIGQISSEVPQNLSASRPQDRQFILSSKKLLLSDSGFYLCAWSGLAQETQYFGPGTRLLVL.

J is TRBJ1-2 and V is TRBV9; D is unresolved. The CDR3 contains 13 residues. Germline values: CDR1 SGDLS, CDR2 YYNGEE. The ends were cut back, 3 bases at V and 4 bases at J, with 10 bases in the middle. For the CDR3, the DNA is TGTGCCAGCAGCGGAGACACCACCTATGGCTACACCTTC. This gives the protein CASSGDTTYGYTF.

This clone was counted a few times. The chain uses TRBV7-9 and TRBJ2-1; D is perhaps TRBD2 (6 bases). The CDR3 length is 17 residues. Germline loops: CDR1 SEHNR, CDR2 FQNEAQ (reference sequence). Trimming removed 5 bases from V and 1 base from J, with 18 bases in between. Here the CDR3 reads CASSGDWTRGSYNEQFF. In DNA, the CDR3 is TGTGCCAGCAGCGGGGACTGGACAAGGGGTTCCTACAATGAGCAGTTCTTC.

This chain uses TRBV27 with TRBJ1-2; 9 bases align to TRBD1. J lost 1 base, V lost 0 bases, and 3 bases had no gene match. This CDR3 is built from 16 residues. Looked up from germline, CDR1 is MNHEY and CDR2 is SMNVEV (reference sequence). As DNA, the CDR3 is TGTGCCAGCAGTTTATCGGGACAGGGTTTTAACTATGGCTACACCTTC. This translates into CASSLSGQGFNYGYTF.

This chain joins TRBV5-1 and TRBJ2-1; 7 bases are shared with TRBD1. This CDR3 contains 15 residues. V was pared by 0 bases and J by 3 bases, with 3 bases of the junction left unmatched. The germline V gene has CDR1 SGHRS and CDR2 YFSETQ. CDR3 DNA sequence: TGCGCCAGCAGCTTGGAGGACAGGAGCTACAATGAGCAGTTCTTC. It is translated as CASSLEDRSYNEQFF.

This sequence joins TRBV30 and TRBJ1-2; D gene uncertain. CDR1 is GTSNPN and CDR2 is SVGIG in the germline V gene (reference sequence). This CDR3 is built from 12 residues. Trimming took 5 bases from V and 4 from J, leaving 11 bases between them. The CDR3 protein is CAWAQGGYGYTF. CDR3 in DNA: TGTGCCTGGGCCCAAGGAGGCTATGGCTACACCTTC.

The CDR3 loop reads CASSESYEGGIDTNTGELFF. As DNA, the CDR3 is TGTGCCAGCAGTGAATCTTATGAGGGGGGGATAGATACGAACACCGGGGAGCTGTTTTTT. V and J are TRBV2 and TRBJ2-2, with D possibly matching TRBD2 (7 bases). Trimming stripped 2 bases from V and 0 bases from J, with 22 bases between. CDR1 is SNHLY, CDR2 FYNNEI, per germline. The CDR3 sequence is 20 residues long.

The rearrangement links TRBV30 to TRBJ2-3, with TRBD2 identical over 8 bases. This CDR3 region has 16 residues. The V segment lost 2 bases and the J segment 0 bases; nucleotides outside the gene matches: 7. The germline gives CDR1 GTSNPN, CDR2 SVGIG (reference sequence). CDR3 sequence: CAWSTGRGASTDTQYF. For the CDR3, the DNA is TGTGCCTGGAGTACTGGGCGGGGGGCTAGCACAGATACGCAGTATTTT.

Details on this clone: This same CDR3 is encoded by further DNA sequences in the sample. The J gene is TRBJ2-7, the V gene TRBV28; D perhaps matches TRBD2 (5 bases). The CDR3 sequence is 13 residues long. Germline lookup yields CDR1 MDHEN and CDR2 SYDVKM. The V end was cut by 2 bases, the J end by 2 bases, with 7 bases between. The CDR3 DNA follows: TGTGCCAGCAGTTTAGCGGGTCCCTACGAGCAGTACTTC. It encodes CASSLAGPYEQYF.

This sequence joins TRBV7-2 and TRBJ1-1; D may be TRBD1 (5 bases). The CDR3 is 15 residues long. With 1 base removed from V and 0 bases from J, the gap between germline ends came to 9 bases. The V gene's germline CDR1 is SGHTA and CDR2 FQGNSA. The CDR3 sequence: CASSLVGRVNTEAFF. The CDR3 DNA is TGTGCCAGCAGCTTAGTGGGCAGGGTGAACACTGAAGCTTTCTTT.

A single count supports this clone. The rearrangement uses TRBV19 and TRBJ2-5; TRBD1 matches 7 bases. Germline assignment: CDR1 LNHDA and CDR2 SQIVND (reference sequence). The ends lost 6 bases at V and 5 bases at J; junction bases unmatched: 6. The CDR3 spans 13 residues. The CDR3: CASREGGRETQYF. The DNA for the CDR3 is TGTGCCAGTAGAGAAGGGGGCCGGGAGACCCAGTACTTC.

This rearrangement joins TRBV6-6 to TRBJ1-2; D is possibly TRBD1 (5 bases). The CDR3 has 15 amino acids. From germline, CDR1 is MNHNY and CDR2 SVGAGI (reference sequence). The V gene lost 0 bases and the J gene lost 2 bases, with 10 bases spanning the gap. The CDR3 is CASSYSGGLNYGYTF. DNA for the CDR3: TGTGCCAGCAGTTACTCTGGGGGACTAAACTATGGCTACACCTTC.

This chain uses TRBV6-5 with TRBJ1-1; D unresolved. The CDR3 has 15 amino acids. Between the trimmed V and J ends, which lost 1 base and 1 base, there was a span of 10 bases. Germline CDR1 MNHEY, CDR2 SVGAGI. CDR3 region: CASSYLNSRNTEAFF. As DNA, the CDR3 is TGTGCCAGCAGTTACTTAAACAGTAGGAACACTGAAGCTTTCTTT.

The CDR3 region is CASSLSRAGEQYF. The CDR3 DNA reads as TGTGCCAGCAGCTTGAGTAGGGCGGGCGAGCAGTACTTC. This chain joins TRBV5-5 and TRBJ2-7, with D perhaps matching TRBD2 (5 bases). Trimming took 1 base from V and 6 from J, leaving 11 bases between them. CDR1 is SGHKS and CDR2 is YYEKEE in the germline V gene (reference sequence). This CDR3 is built from 13 residues. Looking up the rest from reference TRBV5-5 and TRBJ2-7 gives the full variable domain: DAGVTQSPTHLIKTRGQQVTLRCSPISGHKSVSWYQQVLGQGPQFIFQYYEKEERGRGNFPDRFSARQFPNYSSELNVNALLLGDSALYLCASSLSRAGEQYFGPGTRLTVT.

This clone showed up just once. The chain links TRBV4-2 to TRBJ1-4; tentative D call: TRBD1 (5 bases). Trimming removed 6 bases from V and 1 base from J, with 21 bases in between. This CDR3 has 18 residues. Germline CDR1 LGHNA, CDR2 YNFKEQ. CDR3 coding DNA: TGTGCCAGCAGTCGCCTTAAAACTCAGGGCGAAACTAATGAAAAACTGTTTTTT. Residues: CASSRLKTQGETNEKLFF.

The rearrangement joins TRBV29-1 to TRBJ2-5; tentative D call: TRBD1 (6 bases). The CDR3 sequence is 11 residues long. V was shortened by 4 bases and J by 4 bases, with 7 bases between the two germline ends. Per germline, CDR1 SQVTM and CDR2 ANQGSEA. Here the CDR3 DNA reads TGCAGCGTTGCCAGGGGAGAGACCCAGTACTTC. As protein: CSVARGETQYF.